The 28 T cell receptor beta chains listed next were all sequenced from one sample in a study of blood T cell repertoires in COVID-19. The protocol was immunoSEQ multiplex PCR, while the TCRdb copy is restricted to in-frame clones and leaves out a portion. The top ten hold about 3% of the sample, which has 130,000 to 150,000 clones, just under 85% seen once. The sequenced sample was peripheral blood. These receptors were collected from a woman over 75 with acute or convalescent COVID-19.

The rearrangement links TRBV3-1 (or the pseudogene TRBV3-2) to TRBJ1-6; D uncertain. Trimming took 0 bases from V and 8 from J, leaving 8 bases between them. The CDR3 is 14 residues long. CDR1 and CDR2 (germline): LGHDT, YNNKEL (reference sequence). This chain's CDR3 is CASSQDQAYSPLHF. The CDR3 nucleotides are TGTGCCAGCAGCCAAGATCAGGCGTATTCACCCCTCCACTTT.

The CDR3 loop is CASSSSGTGGYNEQFF. CDR3 nucleotides: TGTGCCAGCTCATCCTCCGGGACAGGGGGCTACAATGAGCAGTTCTTC. V gene TRBV18 combines with J gene TRBJ2-1; 11 nucleotides agree with TRBD1. Germline CDR1 is KGHSH and CDR2 is LQKENI. The CDR3 consists of 16 residues. J gave up 3 bases and V 5 bases, and 6 bases lay outside the gene matches.

This chain connects TRBV14 to TRBJ1-1; D might be TRBD1 (5 bases). Trimming stripped 5 bases from V and 1 base from J, with 14 bases between. Germline CDR1 and CDR2: SGHDN and FVKESK. The CDR3 runs to 15 residues. CDR3: CASSSPTAGNTEAFF. The CDR3 DNA is TGTGCCAGCAGCAGCCCGACAGCGGGGAACACTGAAGCTTTCTTT.

The gene calls are TRBV29-1 and TRBJ1-1; 7 nucleotides agree with TRBD1. The V and J ends lost 6 bases and 1 base, in that order; junction bases with no gene match: 5. The CDR3 contains 13 residues. From germline, CDR1 is SQVTM and CDR2 ANQGSEA. CDR3 protein: CSVDRSTNTEAFF. The CDR3 bases are TGCAGCGTGGACAGGTCAACGAACACTGAAGCTTTCTTT.

The V gene is TRBV5-4, the J gene TRBJ1-2, with 12 bases matching TRBD1. The CDR3 runs to 16 residues. Germline V gene sequence: CDR1 SGHNT, CDR2 YYREEE (reference sequence). V was clipped by 2 bases and J by 7 bases; unmatched bases: 9. CDR3 loop: CASSFGTGGGRLGYTF. The CDR3 DNA sequence: TGTGCCAGCAGCTTCGGGACAGGGGGCGGTCGGCTTGGCTACACCTTC.

This sequence joins TRBV19 and TRBJ1-2, with 7 bases that match TRBD1. The CDR3 is made up of 16 amino acids. Trimming cost V 1 base and J 8 bases; bases outside gene matches: 13. Per the germline V gene, CDR1 is LNHDA and CDR2 is SQIVND (reference sequence). The CDR3 DNA follows: TGTGCCAGTAGTATAGGTAGGGGGCGGAAGGTCTACGGCTACACCTTC. It specifies CASSIGRGRKVYGYTF. The variable domain in full, with the rest retrieved from reference TRBV19 and TRBJ1-2, is DGGITQSPKYLFRKEGQNVTLSCEQNLNHDAMYWYRQDPGQGLRLIYYSQIVNDFQKGDIAEGYSVSREKKESFPLTVTSAQKNPTAFYLCASSIGRGRKVYGYTFGSGTRLTVV.

J is TRBJ1-2 and V is TRBV4-2; 8 bases are shared with TRBD1. The CDR3 covers 16 residues. The V gene's germline CDR1 is LGHNA and CDR2 YNFKEQ. Trimming removed 5 bases from V and 4 bases from J; junction bases left unmatched: 12. The CDR3 DNA is TGTGCCAGCAGCAATAGGGACAGGAGCCTTTCCTATGGCTACACCTTC. Its protein is CASSNRDRSLSYGYTF.

The J gene is TRBJ2-5, the V gene TRBV13, with D perhaps matching TRBD2 (5 bases). Germline loops: CDR1 PRHDT, CDR2 FYEKMQ (reference sequence). V lost 6 bases to trimming and J lost 4 bases, with 6 bases between them. There are 11 residues in the CDR3. CDR3 sequence reads: CASRGRETQYF. The CDR3 DNA is TGTGCCAGCAGGGGGAGAGAGACCCAGTACTTC.

This chain's CDR3 is CASSQENVISGDGYTF. The CDR3 DNA follows: TGTGCCAGCAGCCAAGAGAACGTCATCTCCGGGGATGGCTACACCTTC. This chain links TRBV4-2 with TRBJ1-2; no reliable D call. Germline V gene data show CDR1 as LGHNA and CDR2 as YNFKEQ. V lost 0 bases and J lost 6, with 17 bases in between. The CDR3 loop spans 16 amino acids.

This chain connects TRBV18 to TRBJ2-5; D might be TRBD1 (7 bases). CDR1 is KGHSH, CDR2 LQKENI, per germline. V was shortened by 6 bases and J by 3 bases, with 17 bases between the two germline ends. The CDR3 consists of 15 residues. CDR3 protein: CASSQTTGRKETQYF. CDR3 in DNA: TGTGCCAGCTCGCAAACGACAGGGAGGAAAGAGACCCAGTACTTC.

In DNA form, the CDR3 reads TGTGCCATCAGTGAGCCCCCAGGATATCTGAACACTGAAGCTTTCTTT. It encodes CAISEPPGYLNTEAFF. The V call is TRBV10-3, the J call TRBJ1-1, with unresolved D. The CDR3 extends over 16 amino acids. Between the trimmed V and J ends, which lost 2 bases and 0 bases, there was a span of 13 bases. Germline-derived CDR1 and CDR2 are ENHRY and SYGVKD.

This rearrangement joins TRBV7-6 to TRBJ2-5; the D gene is possibly TRBD1 (6 bases). In germline, CDR1 is SGHVS, CDR2 FNYEAQ. Trimming left V 1 base short and J 4 bases short, with 16 bases between. The length of the CDR3 is 16 residues. Here the CDR3 DNA reads TGTGCCAGCAGCTTAGGCTGGAACAGGGATGGAGAGACCCAGTACTTC. Translating gives CASSLGWNRDGETQYF.

V and J are TRBV20-1 and TRBJ1-2, with D possibly TRBD1 on 6 matching bases. The CDR3 length is 13 residues. CDR1 is DFQATT and CDR2 is SNEGSKA in the germline V gene (reference sequence). The ends were cut back, 3 bases at V and 6 bases at J, with 14 bases in the middle. The CDR3 sequence is CSASRGGADGYTF. In nucleotides, the CDR3 is TGCAGTGCTAGTCGGGGGGGCGCGGATGGCTACACCTTC.

The J gene is TRBJ2-3, the V gene TRBV19; TRBD2 agrees at 8 bases. The CDR3 spans 15 residues. CDR1 LNHDA and CDR2 SQIVND come from the germline V gene (reference sequence). V lost 3 bases to trimming and J lost 7 bases; unmatched junction nucleotides: 9. The CDR3 here is CASSIGLRGEYTQYF. In nucleotides, the CDR3 is TGTGCCAGTAGTATTGGACTGCGGGGGGAATATACGCAGTATTTT.

V and J are TRBV4-1 and TRBJ1-1, with TRBD1 matching 7 bases. V trimming: 3 bases; J trimming: 7 bases; junction bases outside the gene matches: 2. The CDR3 sequence is 12 residues long. Germline V gene data show CDR1 as MGHRA and CDR2 as YSYEKL. In DNA, the CDR3 is TGCGCCAGCAGCCATGGACAGGATGAAGCTTTCTTT. It yields the protein CASSHGQDEAFF.

This chain uses TRBV15 with TRBJ2-4; 7 nucleotides agree with TRBD2. The length of the CDR3 is 17 residues. Germline values: CDR1 LNHNV, CDR2 YYDKDF (reference sequence). The trim removed 1 base at V and 1 base at J, leaving 7 bases unmatched. In nucleotides, the CDR3 is TGTGCCACCAGCAGAGCCGGGGGGATCGGGGCCAAAAACATTCAGTACTTC. Its protein is CATSRAGGIGAKNIQYF.

In this sample, this clone turned up once. The V call is TRBV30, the J call TRBJ1-1; maybe TRBD1 (5 bases). The germline V gene has CDR1 GTSNPN and CDR2 SVGIG (reference sequence). CDR3 length equals 15 residues. V was cut by 2 bases and J by 1 base, with 14 bases left in between. CDR3 DNA: TGTGCCTGGAGTCCCCTCAGGCAGGGGAACACTGAAGCTTTCTTT. The encoded protein is CAWSPLRQGNTEAFF.

V is TRBV12-3 or TRBV12-4 and J is TRBJ1-2; D is uncertain. Trimming cost V 6 bases and J 5 bases, with 7 bases left between them. The CDR3 runs 11 residues. CDR3 in amino acids: CASSYRYGYTF. The CDR3 nucleotides are TGTGCCAGCAGCTACAGATATGGCTACACCTTC.

This chain connects TRBV5-1 to TRBJ1-4; 11 bases agree with TRBD1. The CDR3 has 16 amino acids. J gave up 7 bases and V 3 bases, and 8 bases lay outside the gene matches. CDR1 and CDR2 from the germline V gene are SGHRS and YFSETQ. For the CDR3, the DNA is TGCGCCAGCAGCTATTCGCCGGGACAGGGGGGTGAAAAACTGTTTTTT. It codes for CASSYSPGQGGEKLFF.

This clone appeared a few times. This chain uses TRBV30 with TRBJ1-1; 8 nucleotides align to TRBD1. From germline, CDR1 is GTSNPN and CDR2 SVGIG (reference sequence). J lost 11 bases, V lost 4 bases, and 6 bases had no gene match. The CDR3 extends over 11 amino acids. The CDR3 coding sequence is TGTGCCTGGAATTCGGACAGGGTCGCTTTCTTT. This gives the protein CAWNSDRVAFF.

The chain couples TRBV19 to TRBJ2-7; TRBD1 is a possible D gene (6 bases). CDR1 is LNHDA, CDR2 SQIVND, per germline (reference sequence). Trimming cost V 3 bases and J 3 bases, with 9 bases left between them. The CDR3 is 13 amino acids. DNA of the CDR3: TGTGCCAGTAGTATGGAGACAGGCTACGAGCAGTACTTC. Amino acids: CASSMETGYEQYF.

The gene calls are TRBV7-2 and TRBJ2-7; 9 bases fit TRBD1. In germline, CDR1 is SGHTA, CDR2 FQGNSA. This CDR3 contains 14 residues. Germline trimming cut 3 bases from V and 1 base from J; bases unmatched to any gene: 1. This chain's CDR3 is CASSFGQGSYEQYF. For the CDR3, the DNA is TGTGCCAGCAGCTTCGGACAGGGGTCCTACGAGCAGTACTTC.

The sample holds one count of this clone. Other nucleotide sequences in the sample specify the same CDR3. The J gene is TRBJ1-5, the V gene TRBV28; D is unclear. Trimming took 4 bases from V and 2 from J, leaving 3 bases between them. This CDR3 is built from 12 residues. Germline CDR1 reads MDHEN; CDR2 reads SYDVKM. In DNA, the CDR3 is TGTGCCAGCAGTTCAGGCAATCAGCCCCAGCATTTT. It specifies CASSSGNQPQHF. The full variable domain, its missing parts supplied by reference TRBV28 and TRBJ1-5, is DVKVTQSSRYLVKRTGEKVFLECVQDMDHENMFWYRQDPGLGLRLIYFSYDVKMKEKGDIPEGYSVSREKKERFSLILESASTNQTSMYLCASSSGNQPQHFGDGTRLSIL.

This clone appeared once. The V call is TRBV28, the J call TRBJ2-7, with a possible D match to TRBD1 (6 bases). V was pared by 8 bases and J by 1 base, with 15 bases between. Germline V gene sequence: CDR1 MDHEN, CDR2 SYDVKM. The CDR3 sequence is 14 residues long. The CDR3 is CASYPGQRSYEQYF. The CDR3 DNA reads as TGTGCCAGCTACCCGGGACAAAGGTCCTACGAGCAGTACTTC.

The chain uses TRBV10-3 and TRBJ1-5; possible D gene TRBD1, 5 bases. CDR1 and CDR2 (germline): ENHRY, SYGVKD. V dropped 5 bases and J dropped 5 bases, with 16 bases sitting between them. CDR3 length equals 15 residues. The CDR3 reads CAISRTTVGHQPQHF. The DNA for the CDR3 is TGTGCCATCAGTCGAACGACAGTTGGGCATCAGCCCCAGCATTTT.

The sample holds a few counts of this clone. The chain has TRBV3-1 (or the pseudogene TRBV3-2) and TRBJ1-2; the D is unclear. The V and J ends lost 3 bases and 6 bases respectively, with 14 bases between them. The CDR3 contains 14 residues. CDR1 and CDR2 from the germline V gene are LGHDT and YNNKEL (reference sequence). The CDR3 loop is CASSQLSTFHGYTF. For the CDR3, the DNA is TGTGCCAGCAGCCAGCTATCTACTTTCCATGGCTACACCTTC.

V usage is TRBV5-6 and J usage is TRBJ1-2, with no clear D. The CDR3 runs 11 residues. CDR1 and CDR2 (germline): SGHDT, YYEEEE. The germline V and J ends were trimmed by 2 bases and 7 bases, with 6 bases remaining between them. The DNA of the CDR3 is TGTGCCAGCAGCTTTCTGAGTGGCTACACCTTC. Residues: CASSFLSGYTF.

The CDR3: CASRGLMGRGGGYTF. CDR3 DNA sequence: TGTGCCAGCAGGGGATTAATGGGACGAGGGGGAGGCTACACCTTC. The chain uses TRBV7-3 and TRBJ1-2; possible D gene TRBD1, 6 bases. This CDR3 is built from 15 residues. The V end was cut by 6 bases, the J end by 8 bases, with 22 bases between. Germline V CDR1 and CDR2: SGHTA, FQGTGA.